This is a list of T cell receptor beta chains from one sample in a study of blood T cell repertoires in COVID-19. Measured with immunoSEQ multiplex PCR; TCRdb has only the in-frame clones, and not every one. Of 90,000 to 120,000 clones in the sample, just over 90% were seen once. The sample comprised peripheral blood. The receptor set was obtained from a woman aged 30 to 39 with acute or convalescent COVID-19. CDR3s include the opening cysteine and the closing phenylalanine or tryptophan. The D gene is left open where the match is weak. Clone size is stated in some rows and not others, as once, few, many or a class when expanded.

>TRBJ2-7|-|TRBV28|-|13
CASRVDIAYEQYF
TGTGCCAGCAGGGTGGACATAGCCTACGAGCAGTACTTC
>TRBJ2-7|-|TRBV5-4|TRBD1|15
CASSLDQGARYEQYF
TGTGCCAGCAGCTTGGATCAGGGGGCTAGATACGAGCAGTACTTC
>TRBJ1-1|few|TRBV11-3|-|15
CASSLDEGANTEAFF
TGTGCCAGCAGCTTAGATGAGGGCGCGAACACTGAAGCTTTCTTT
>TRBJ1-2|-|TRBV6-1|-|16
CASSERAGGAGYGYTF
TGTGCCAGCAGTGAAAGGGCGGGGGGCGCTGGCTATGGCTACACCTTC
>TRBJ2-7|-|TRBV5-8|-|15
CASSIDFTTVYEQYF
TGTGCCAGCAGCATAGATTTCACAACAGTCTACGAGCAGTACTTC
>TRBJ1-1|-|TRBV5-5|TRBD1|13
CASEGASNTEAFF
TGTGCCAGCGAGGGGGCTTCGAACACTGAAGCTTTCTTT
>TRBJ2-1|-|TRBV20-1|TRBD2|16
CSGSEAGGPGYNEQFF
TGCAGTGGGAGTGAGGCGGGAGGGCCCGGATACAATGAGCAGTTCTTC
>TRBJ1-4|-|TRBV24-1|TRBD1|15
CATSDGGTENEKLFF
TGTGCCACCAGTGACGGAGGGACAGAGAATGAAAAACTGTTTTTT
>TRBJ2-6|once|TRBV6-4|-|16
CASSDSGSTGANVLTF
TGTGCCAGCAGTGACTCTGGGAGCACTGGGGCCAACGTCCTGACTTTC
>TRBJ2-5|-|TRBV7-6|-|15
CASSSAGFSTETQYF
TGTGCCAGCAGCTCCGCGGGGTTTTCGACAGAGACCCAGTACTTC
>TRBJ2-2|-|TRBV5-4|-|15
CASSPDILNTGELFF
TGTGCCAGCAGCCCAGACATACTGAACACCGGGGAGCTGTTTTTT
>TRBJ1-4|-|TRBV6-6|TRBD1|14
CASRPGQGIGKLFF
TGTGCCAGCAGACCTGGACAGGGTATCGGAAAACTGTTTTTT
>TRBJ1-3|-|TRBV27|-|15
CASSLVSLSGNTIYF
TGTGCCAGCAGTTTAGTAAGCCTCTCTGGAAACACCATATATTTT
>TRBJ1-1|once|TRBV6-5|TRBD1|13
CASSQTGGTEAFF
TGTGCCAGCAGTCAAACAGGGGGCACTGAAGCTTTCTTT
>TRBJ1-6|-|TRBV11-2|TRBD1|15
CASSQGQAGNSPLHF
TGTGCCAGCAGCCAGGGACAGGCTGGAAATTCACCCCTCCACTTT
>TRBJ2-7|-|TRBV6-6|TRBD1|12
CASSLDRVEQYF
TGTGCCAGCAGTTTAGACAGGGTCGAGCAGTACTTC
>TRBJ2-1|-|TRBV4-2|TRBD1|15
CASSPHEETGNEQFF
TGTGCCAGCAGCCCCCACGAGGAGACAGGGAATGAGCAGTTCTTC
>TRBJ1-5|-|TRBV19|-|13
CASSFQGGQPQHF
TGTGCCAGTAGTTTCCAGGGTGGTCAGCCCCAGCATTTT
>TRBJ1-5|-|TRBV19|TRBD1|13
CASTGVGNQPQHF
TGTGCCAGCACAGGGGTTGGCAATCAGCCCCAGCATTTT
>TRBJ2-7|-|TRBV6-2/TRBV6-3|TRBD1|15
CASSYEGQGGYEQYF
TGTGCCAGCAGTTACGAGGGACAGGGGGGCTACGAGCAGTACTTC
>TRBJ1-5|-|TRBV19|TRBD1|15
CASSIDRDRVYPQHF
TGTGCCAGTAGTATTGACCGGGACAGGGTTTACCCCCAGCATTTT
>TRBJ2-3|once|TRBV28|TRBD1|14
CASSRTGGWDTQYF
TGTGCCAGCAGTCGGACAGGGGGCTGGGATACGCAGTATTTT
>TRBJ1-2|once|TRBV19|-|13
CASTLGEGYGYTF
TGTGCCAGTACCTTGGGGGAGGGCTATGGCTACACCTTC
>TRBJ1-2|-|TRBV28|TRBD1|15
CASQTYGTANYGYTF
TGTGCCAGCCAGACTTACGGGACAGCTAACTATGGCTACACCTTC
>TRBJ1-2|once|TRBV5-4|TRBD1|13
CASSKTGGIGYTF
TGTGCCAGCAGCAAGACAGGGGGAATTGGCTACACCTTC
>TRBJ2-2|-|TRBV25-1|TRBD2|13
CASSGGRAGELFF
TGTGCCAGCAGTGGGGGGAGGGCCGGGGAGCTGTTTTTT
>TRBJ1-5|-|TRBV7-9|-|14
CASSLTGPNQPQHF
TGTGCCAGCAGCTTAACAGGCCCCAATCAGCCCCAGCATTTT
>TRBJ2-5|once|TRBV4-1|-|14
CASSQDNSQETQYF
TGCGCCAGCAGCCAAGATAACTCGCAAGAGACCCAGTACTTC
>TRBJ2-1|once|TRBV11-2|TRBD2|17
CASSPRLAGSSYNEQFF
TGTGCCAGCAGCCCCCGACTAGCGGGGAGCTCCTACAATGAGCAGTTCTTC
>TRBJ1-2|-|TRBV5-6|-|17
CASSPGRWQGRLYGYTF
TGTGCCAGCAGCCCCGGGAGGTGGCAGGGGCGGCTCTATGGCTACACCTTC
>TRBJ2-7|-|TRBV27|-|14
CASRGALELGEQYF
TGTGCCAGCAGGGGAGCTCTGGAACTTGGCGAGCAGTACTTC